Following are 5 T cell receptor beta chains from one sample sequenced in a study of cytotoxic CD8 clonotypes in ibrutinib-treated CLL. Using immunoSEQ multiplex PCR, the repertoire was profiled, and TCRdb retains in-frame clones only, with some absent. The data contain roughly 130,000 clones, about 79% of them singletons. Sequenced material: PBMCs, taken after 12 months of ibrutinib treatment. These receptors were obtained from a human donor with chronic lymphocytic leukemia.

About this clone itself: The junction shows a germline mismatch at one end, possibly a read error. This sequence joins TRBV28 and TRBJ2-1, with 10 bases identical to TRBD1. This CDR3 contains 14 residues. The germline gives CDR1 MDHEN, CDR2 SYDVKM. CDR3 coding DNA: TGTGCCAGCAGTCTATGGACAGGGGGCAATGAGCAGTTCTTC. Translation: CASSLWTGGNEQFF.

This rearrangement joins TRBV2 to TRBJ2-7; D ambiguous. The germline V and J ends were trimmed by 6 bases and 1 base, with 10 bases remaining between them. The length of the CDR3 is 13 residues. Germline V gives CDR1 SNHLY, CDR2 FYNNEI. The CDR3 nucleotides are TGTGCCAGCAGGGGAAACATTTCCTACGAGCAGTACTTC. Residues: CASRGNISYEQYF. The full variable domain, with the rest looked up from reference TRBV2 and TRBJ2-7, is EPEVTQTPSHQVTQMGQEVILRCVPISNHLYFYWYRQILGQKVEFLVSFYNNEISEKSEIFDDQFSVERPDGSNFTLKIRSTKLEDSAMYFCASRGNISYEQYFGPGTRLTVT.

The rearrangement uses TRBV7-2 and TRBJ1-1; tentatively, D is TRBD1 (5 bases). Germline CDR1 SGHTA, CDR2 FQGNSA. V lost 4 bases, J lost 4 bases, and 7 bases lay in between. CDR3 size: 12 residues. CDR3 DNA: TGTGCCAGCAGCTGGGGGAGCACTGAAGCTTTCTTT. Translated: CASSWGSTEAFF.

This sequence joins TRBV28 and TRBJ2-2; 11 bases map to TRBD2. Per germline, CDR1 MDHEN and CDR2 SYDVKM. The CDR3 loop spans 16 amino acids. J gave up 6 bases and V 6 bases, and 9 bases lay outside the gene matches. The DNA for the CDR3 is TGTGCCAGCAGACCACTAGCGGGAGCCTCCGCCGGGGAGCTGTTTTTT. This gives the protein CASRPLAGASAGELFF.

The chain recombines TRBV6-4 with TRBJ1-1; D possibly corresponds to TRBD1 (5 bases). V gave up 1 base and J gave up 5 bases, with 20 bases separating them. Per germline, CDR1 MRHNA and CDR2 SNTAGT. The CDR3 covers 17 residues. CDR3 DNA: TGTGCCAGCAGTGACTACGGGCCTAGGGACCTGGGGACTGAAGCTTTCTTT. The encoded protein is CASSDYGPRDLGTEAFF.